One and the same sample provided the 8 T cell receptor beta chains below, sequenced in a study of T cell repertoires in cytomegalovirus infection. TCRdb re-called the reads through MiXCR, storing one row per CDR3 protein. The repertoire consists of 300,000 to 400,000 distinct CDR3 sequences, with around 29% occurring once and the leading ten covering roughly 20%. Antigens of these TCRs are unknown. This specimen consisted of cultured PBMCs, obtained from culture after CMV antigen stimulation. Receptor source: a human donor in good health (CMV status not recorded). Some clones in this sample may be carry-over from other donors' samples.

This chain connects TRBV2 to TRBJ2-1; D ambiguous. Per the germline V gene, CDR1 is SNHLY and CDR2 is FYNNEI. This CDR3 is 13 amino acids long. The CDR3 DNA follows: TGTGCTTCCCGGTCCAGCTCCTACAATGAGCAGTTCTTC. Residues: CASRSSSYNEQFF.

The chain recombines TRBV7-8 with TRBJ2-5, with 15 bases that match TRBD2. The V and J ends lost 1 base and 4 bases, in that order; junction bases with no gene match: 4. CDR3 length: 17 amino acids. Germline-derived CDR1 and CDR2 are SGHVS and FQNEAQ. CDR3 loop: CASSLEGLAGGIETQYF. The CDR3 DNA reads as TGTGCCAGCAGCTTAGAGGGACTAGCGGGGGGTATAGAGACCCAGTACTTC.

The chain employs TRBV6-1 and TRBJ2-1, with no clear D. The CDR3 length is 11 residues. V lost 6 bases and J 13 bases, leaving 13 bases between the germline ends. Germline V gene lookup returns CDR1 MNHNS and CDR2 SASEGT. The CDR3 here is CASRPGQNQFF. The DNA for the CDR3 is TGTGCCAGCAGGCCCGGCCAAAATCAGTTCTTC.

This clonotype was observed a handful of times. The chain is built from TRBV6-2 or TRBV6-3 and TRBJ2-1, with 10 bases matching TRBD1. The CDR3 consists of 14 residues. Germline V gene lookup returns CDR1 MNHEY and CDR2 SVGEGT. Trimming removed 10 bases from V and 3 bases from J; junction bases left unmatched: 6. CDR3 in DNA: TGTGCCATTAGGACAGGGGGTCACTACAATGAGCAGTTCTTC. Residues: CAIRTGGHYNEQFF.

This clonotype showed up just a few times. V is TRBV4-2 and J is TRBJ2-1; the match to TRBD2 covers 11 bases. Losses at the gene ends were 6 bases for V and 5 bases for J; bases not matched to a gene: 6. CDR1 and CDR2 from the germline V gene are LGHNA and YNFKEQ. The CDR3 sequence is 15 residues long. CDR3 loop: CASRPSGGPHNEQFF. CDR3 DNA: TGTGCCAGCAGGCCTAGCGGGGGGCCTCACAATGAGCAGTTCTTC.

This chain links TRBV20-1 with TRBJ1-2, with D perhaps TRBD1 (5 bases). CDR1 and CDR2 from the germline V gene are DFQATT and SNEGSKA (reference sequence). Trimming removed 0 bases from V and 4 bases from J, with 21 bases in between. The CDR3 has 17 residues. CDR3 sequence reads: CSARDRVRSGAVYGYTF. CDR3 nucleotides: TGCAGTGCTAGAGATCGGGTCCGGTCTGGGGCAGTCTATGGCTACACCTTC.

This clonotype was picked up a small number of times. V gene TRBV6-2 or TRBV6-3 combines with J gene TRBJ1-1; possibly TRBD1 for D (6 bases). The CDR3 loop spans 13 amino acids. Germline V gives CDR1 MNHEY, CDR2 SVGEGT. The germline V and J ends were trimmed by 6 bases and 11 bases, with 19 bases remaining between them. Here the CDR3 reads CASRVDRSSGAFF. CDR3 DNA: TGTGCCAGCAGGGTCGACAGGTCGAGCGGGGCTTTCTTT.

The chain couples TRBV5-1 to TRBJ1-4; 8 nucleotides line up with TRBD1. The CDR3 has 16 residues. CDR1 is SGHRS and CDR2 is YFSETQ in the germline V gene. With 5 bases clipped from V and 5 bases from J, the junction kept 11 bases outside the gene matches. The CDR3 reads CASRVGTGVSNEKLFF. Written as DNA, the CDR3 is TGCGCCAGCAGGGTCGGGACAGGTGTGTCCAATGAAAAACTGTTTTTT.